The sample holds many counts of the clone carrying this T cell receptor (beta chain). Its antigen remains unidentified. Amplified TCR beta CDR3 regions were obtained using RNA transcripts as template. The workflow started with a first-round RT-PCR run with HTBI primers and then moved on to a second-round multiplex PCR. Each CDR3 protein gets one entry after TCRdb re-called the multiplex PCR reads with MiXCR. The sample lists roughly 480,000 distinct CDR3 sequences; under 15% were seen once. The length of the CDR3 is 17 residues. The germline V gene encodes CDR1 MDHEN and CDR2 SYDVKM. The V and J ends lost 5 bases and 0 bases respectively, with 17 bases between them. The source of the sample is a study of Graves' ophthalmopathy and Graves' hyperthyroidism. Overall study findings and caveats: Distinction of ophthalmopathy from stable hyperthyroidism by a 13-signature model reached 87.88% sensitivity and 81.08% specificity.

Sequenced: blood. The rearrangement uses TRBV28 and TRBJ1-5, with unresolved D. The sequence came from a woman in her 30s with Graves' ophthalmopathy. CDR3 protein: CASSPRSSTYSNQPQHF. The CDR3 coding sequence is TGTGCCAGCAGTCCCCGCTCGAGCACTTATAGCAATCAGCCCCAGCATTTT. Complete variable domain (other parts from reference TRBV28 and TRBJ1-5): DVKVTQSSRYLVKRTGEKVFLECVQDMDHENMFWYRQDPGLGLRLIYFSYDVKMKEKGDIPEGYSVSREKKERFSLILESASTNQTSMYLCASSPRSSTYSNQPQHFGDGTRLSIL.